This T cell receptor beta chain derives from a study of blood T cell repertoires in COVID-19. Across the whole study: Spain, Italy and the United States supplied samples that represented acute and convalescent COVID-19. Sources were T cells, B-cell-depleted T cells, or PBMCs; the material itself was cDNA or gDNA.

TCRdb keeps only in-frame clones here, not all; method: immunoSEQ multiplex PCR. The sample includes about 150,000 clones, 83% of them seen just once. This CDR3 comprises 14 residues. Trimming took off 3 bases at V and 11 bases at J, with 14 bases between the two ends. Germline V lookup: CDR1 MDHEN, CDR2 SYDVKM. This receptor was identified in a woman of 80 years or more with acute or convalescent COVID-19. The sample consisted of peripheral blood. V is TRBV28 and J is TRBJ1-6; weak D call: TRBD1 (6 bases). The CDR3 sequence is CASSFGRGVTPLHF. The DNA of the CDR3 is TGTGCCAGCAGTTTTGGCAGGGGAGTCACACCCCTCCACTTT.